The T cell receptor (beta chain) described here comes from a study of CD8 T cell repertoires and HIV-1 epitope variants. Some clones are missing from TCRdb's copy, which holds only in-frame ones; the method was immunoSEQ multiplex PCR. Of roughly 5,600 clones listed, approximately 68% are singletons. This clone was detected only a few times. No antigen is known for it. Because the CDR3's place on the DNA is in doubt, the DNA is left out and the CDR3 is given as listed by TCRdb. The CDR3 is 14 residues long, counting both termini. Germline V CDR1 and CDR2: SGHAT, FQNNGV. The chain recombines TRBV11-2 with TRBJ2-7. This clonotype was sampled from a male donor with HIV. The source material was cultured CD8+ T cells derived from PBMCs. CDR3: CASSTSASTYEQYF.